This TCR beta chain is from a study of OX40 agonist ivuxolimab in advanced cancers. Whole-study context: Every 2 weeks, ivuxolimab was infused into the patients intravenously at between 0.01 and 10 mg/kg.

Notes on the study in general: CD8+ T cells showed, on average, more clonal expansion than CD4+ cells.

Profiling relied on immunoSEQ multiplex PCR, and the TCRdb table lists in-frame clones only, not all of them. The sample yields 70,000 to 80,000 clones, around 89% seen once. Trimming took 6 bases from V and 2 from J, leaving 4 bases between them. From germline, CDR1 is MNHEY and CDR2 SVGAGI. This CDR3 has 11 residues. As for this clone: What it binds is not known.

Specimen: CD4+ or CD8+ T cells sorted from blood, collected in a trial of the OX40 agonist ivuxolimab. V usage is TRBV6-5 and J usage is TRBJ1-2; the D is unclear. The TCR was taken from an adult with an advanced solid tumor such as melanoma, head and neck, liver or kidney cancer. The DNA of the CDR3 is TGTGCCAGCAGCCCGAACTATGGCTACACCTTC. Protein product: CASSPNYGYTF.